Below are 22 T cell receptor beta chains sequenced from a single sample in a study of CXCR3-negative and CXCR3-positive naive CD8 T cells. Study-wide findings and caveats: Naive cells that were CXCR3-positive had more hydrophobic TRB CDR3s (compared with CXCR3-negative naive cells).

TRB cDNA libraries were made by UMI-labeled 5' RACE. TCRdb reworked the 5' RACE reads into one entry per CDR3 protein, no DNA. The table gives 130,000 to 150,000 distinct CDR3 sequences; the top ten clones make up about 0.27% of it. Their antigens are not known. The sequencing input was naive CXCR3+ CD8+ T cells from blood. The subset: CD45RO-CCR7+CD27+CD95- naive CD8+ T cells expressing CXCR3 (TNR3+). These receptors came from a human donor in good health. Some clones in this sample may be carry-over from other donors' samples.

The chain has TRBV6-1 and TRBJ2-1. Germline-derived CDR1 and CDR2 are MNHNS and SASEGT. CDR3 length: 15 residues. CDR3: CASTIVGESYNEQFF.

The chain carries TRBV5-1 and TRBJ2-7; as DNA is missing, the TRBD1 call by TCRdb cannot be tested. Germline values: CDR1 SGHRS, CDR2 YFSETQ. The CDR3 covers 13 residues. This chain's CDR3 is CASGGQGPHEQYF. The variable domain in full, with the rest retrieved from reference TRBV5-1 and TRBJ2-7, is KAGVTQTPRYLIKTRGQQVTLSCSPISGHRSVSWYQQTPGQGLQFLFEYFSETQRNKGNFPGRFSGRQFSNSRSEMNVSTLELGDSALYLCASGGQGPHEQYFGPGTRLTVT.

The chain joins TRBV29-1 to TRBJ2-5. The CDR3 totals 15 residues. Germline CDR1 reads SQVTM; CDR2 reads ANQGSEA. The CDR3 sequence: CSVEERDLELETQYF.

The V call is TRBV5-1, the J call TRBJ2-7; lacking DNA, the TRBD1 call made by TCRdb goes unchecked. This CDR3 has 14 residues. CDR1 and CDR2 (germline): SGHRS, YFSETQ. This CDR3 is CASSPTGTTWEQYF.

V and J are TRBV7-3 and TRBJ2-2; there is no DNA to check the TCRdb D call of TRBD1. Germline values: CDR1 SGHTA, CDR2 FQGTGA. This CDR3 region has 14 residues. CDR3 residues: CASSVTGYGGELFF. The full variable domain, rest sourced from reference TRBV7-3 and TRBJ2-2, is GAGVSQTPSNKVTEKGKYVELRCDPISGHTALYWYRQSLGQGPEFLIYFQGTGAADDSGLPNDRFFAVRPEGSVSTLKIQRTERGDSAVYLCASSVTGYGGELFFGEGSRLTVL.

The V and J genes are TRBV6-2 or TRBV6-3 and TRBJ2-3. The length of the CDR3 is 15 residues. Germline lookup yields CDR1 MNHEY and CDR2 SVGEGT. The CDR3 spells CASSYRARSQDTQYF.

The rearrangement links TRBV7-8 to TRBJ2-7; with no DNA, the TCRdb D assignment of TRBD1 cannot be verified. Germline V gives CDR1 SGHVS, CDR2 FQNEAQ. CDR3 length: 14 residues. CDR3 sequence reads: CASSSPGQVYEQYF. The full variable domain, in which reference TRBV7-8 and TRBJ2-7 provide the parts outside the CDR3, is GAGVSQSPRYKVAKRGQDVALRCDPISGHVSLFWYQQALGQGPEFLTYFQNEAQLDKSGLPSDRFFAERPEGSVSTLKIQRTQQEDSAVYLCASSSPGQVYEQYFGPGTRLTVT.

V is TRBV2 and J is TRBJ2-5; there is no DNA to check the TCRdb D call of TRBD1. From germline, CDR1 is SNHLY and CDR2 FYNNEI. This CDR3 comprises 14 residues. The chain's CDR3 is CASSDPWAGETQYF.

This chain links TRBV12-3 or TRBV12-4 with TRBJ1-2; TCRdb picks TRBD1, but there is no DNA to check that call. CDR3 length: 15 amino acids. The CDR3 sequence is CASSWDRVSNYGYTF.

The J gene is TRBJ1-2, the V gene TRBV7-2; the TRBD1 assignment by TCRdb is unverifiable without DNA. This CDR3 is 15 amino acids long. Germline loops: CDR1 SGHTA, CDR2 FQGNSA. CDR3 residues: CASSLDRGRVDGYTF.

The CDR3 loop is CAWSVGLNYNEQFF. The chain recombines TRBV30 with TRBJ2-1. CDR3 length: 14 amino acids. Germline lookup yields CDR1 GTSNPN and CDR2 SVGIG (reference sequence).

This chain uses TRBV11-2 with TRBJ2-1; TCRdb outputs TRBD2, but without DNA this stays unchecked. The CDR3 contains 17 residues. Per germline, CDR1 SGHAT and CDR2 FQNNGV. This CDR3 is CASSFEPSISSYNEQFF.

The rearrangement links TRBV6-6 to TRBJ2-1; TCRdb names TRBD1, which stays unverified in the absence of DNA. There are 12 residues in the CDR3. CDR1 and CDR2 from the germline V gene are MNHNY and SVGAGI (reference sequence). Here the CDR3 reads CASSPGAPEQFF.

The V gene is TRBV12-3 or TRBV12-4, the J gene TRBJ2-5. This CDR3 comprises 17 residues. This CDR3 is CASSLWRNVIFQETQYF.

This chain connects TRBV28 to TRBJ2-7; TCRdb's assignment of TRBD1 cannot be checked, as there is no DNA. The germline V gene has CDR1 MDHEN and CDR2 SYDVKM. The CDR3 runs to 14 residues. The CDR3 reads CASSAMGLYYEQYF.

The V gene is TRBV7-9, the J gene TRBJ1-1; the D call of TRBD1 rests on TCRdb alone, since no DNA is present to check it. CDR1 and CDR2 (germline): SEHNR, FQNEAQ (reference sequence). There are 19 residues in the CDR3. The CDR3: CASRYALISADRDDTEAFF.

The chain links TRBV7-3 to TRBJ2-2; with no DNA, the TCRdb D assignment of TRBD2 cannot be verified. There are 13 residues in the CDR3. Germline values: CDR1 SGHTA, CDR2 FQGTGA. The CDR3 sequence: CASGGVNTGELFF.

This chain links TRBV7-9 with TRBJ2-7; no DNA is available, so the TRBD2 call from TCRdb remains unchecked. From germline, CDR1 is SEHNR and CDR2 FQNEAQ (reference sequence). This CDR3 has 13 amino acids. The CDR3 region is CASRASGYFEQYF.

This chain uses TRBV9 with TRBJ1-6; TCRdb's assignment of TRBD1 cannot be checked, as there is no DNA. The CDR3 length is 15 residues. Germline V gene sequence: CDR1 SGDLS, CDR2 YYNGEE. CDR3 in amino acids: CASTPGGAPNSPLHF.

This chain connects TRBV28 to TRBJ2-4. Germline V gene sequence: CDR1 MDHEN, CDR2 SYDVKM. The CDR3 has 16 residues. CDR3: CASRFGSARVKNIQYF.

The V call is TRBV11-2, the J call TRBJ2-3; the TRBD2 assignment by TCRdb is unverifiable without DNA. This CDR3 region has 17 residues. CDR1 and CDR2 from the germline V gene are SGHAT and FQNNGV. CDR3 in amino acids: CASSLGASGVGTDTQYF.

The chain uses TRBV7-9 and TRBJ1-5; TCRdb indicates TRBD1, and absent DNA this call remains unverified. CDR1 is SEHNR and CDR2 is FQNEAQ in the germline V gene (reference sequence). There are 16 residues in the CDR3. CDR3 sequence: CASSSSTGYKGQPQHF.